This T cell receptor beta chain emerged from a study of cytomegalovirus exposure and HLA in healthy donors. Across the whole study: The Caucasian-associated ancestry cluster held about 80% of around 380 genotyped donors.

In germline, CDR1 is SGHVS, CDR2 FQNEAQ. The ends lost 1 base at V and 7 bases at J; junction bases unmatched: 7. The CDR3 spans 15 residues. PCR amplification relied on 60 Vbeta primers (plus 13 Jbeta primers). TCRdb's table, derived via immunoSEQ multiplex PCR, lists solely in-frame clones and lacks some. Of some 180,000 clones listed, approximately 80% are singletons. In its sample, this clone was seen once. The TCR sequence derives from a woman aged 25 to 39 in good health and CMV-seropositive. This chain joins TRBV7-8 and TRBJ2-5; 9 nucleotides match TRBD1. Sequencing used PBMCs. The CDR3 coding sequence is TGTGCCAGCAGCTTAGACACAGGGGGCATAGGGACCCAGTACTTC. The encoded protein is CASSLDTGGIGTQYF.